This TCR beta chain originates from a study of blood T cell repertoires in COVID-19. On the study more broadly: Donors in the United States, Italy and Spain gave samples during acute or convalescent COVID-19. T cells, B-cell-depleted T cells, or PBMCs supplied cDNA or gDNA.

Original methodology: Amplification of reference gene primers provided the estimated nucleated cell counts. Sequenced by immunoSEQ multiplex PCR; TCRdb stores in-frame clones only, minus some. V and J calls and clone size follow that table, whereas D and trimming were derived from the DNA. The sample holds about 190,000 clones; about four fifths are singletons and the top ten take around 6.9%. The CDR3 length is 16 residues. Looked up from germline, CDR1 is MGHRA and CDR2 is YSYEKL. Unmatched junction bases numbered 10, after V lost 5 bases and J lost 4 bases. Sequenced sample: peripheral blood. The sequence was obtained from a man in his 60s with acute or convalescent COVID-19. This chain uses TRBV4-1 with TRBJ2-3, with TRBD1 matching over 9 bases. CDR3 sequence reads: CASSGSDRGGADTQYF. The CDR3 DNA reads as TGCGCCAGCAGCGGTTCGGACAGGGGAGGGGCAGATACGCAGTATTTT.